Listed below are T cell receptor beta chains from one sample, sequenced in a study of blood T cell repertoires in COVID-19. Sequencing was performed with immunoSEQ multiplex PCR; in TCRdb, only in-frame clones are kept and a portion is missing. The repertoire consists of 110,000 to 150,000 clones, with 85% occurring once and the leading ten covering around 2.9%. The specimen sequenced was peripheral blood. Every receptor here comes from a man aged 45-65 years with acute or convalescent COVID-19. Each CDR3 is given with its conserved first and last residue. The D gene is left open where the match is weak. Size is stated for part of the rows, as once, few or many counts, or as a class when the clone is expanded.

-	TRBV6-5	TRBJ1-5	TRBD1	CASRRTGSNQPQHF	TGTGCCAGCAGACGGACAGGGTCCAATCAGCCCCAGCATTTT
-	TRBV7-3	TRBJ2-5	TRBD1	CASSLNRQGSGETQYF	TGTGCCAGCAGCTTAAACCGACAGGGGTCAGGAGAGACCCAGTACTTC
-	TRBV7-3	TRBJ1-1	TRBD1	CASSLTDRETEAFF	TGTGCCAGCAGCTTAACGGACAGGGAGACTGAAGCTTTCTTT
-	TRBV7-8	TRBJ1-5	TRBD1	CASSLVIGGTGPHYQPQHF	TGTGCCAGCAGCTTAGTGATTGGCGGGACAGGGCCCCACTATCAGCCCCAGCATTTT
-	TRBV30	TRBJ2-4	-	CAWSVQGPKNIQYF	TGTGCCTGGAGTGTACAGGGTCCAAAAAACATTCAGTACTTC
-	TRBV12-3/TRBV12-4	TRBJ1-1	-	CASSYTANTEAFF	TGTGCCAGCAGTTACACAGCAAACACTGAAGCTTTCTTT
-	TRBV3-1/TRBV3-2	TRBJ2-2	TRBD1	CASSLEQGWNSGELFF	TGTGCCAGCAGCCTCGAACAGGGGTGGAACTCCGGGGAGCTGTTTTTT
-	TRBV28	TRBJ2-5	-	CASTTGTGWGGETQYF	TGTGCCAGCACCACAGGGACAGGATGGGGGGGGGAGACCCAGTACTTC
-	TRBV7-6	TRBJ1-5	TRBD1	CASSMGQHNQPQHF	TGTGCCAGCAGCATGGGACAGCACAATCAGCCCCAGCATTTT
-	TRBV25-1	TRBJ2-6	TRBD2	CASSKSGRALSGANVLTF	TGTGCCAGCAGTAAAAGCGGGAGGGCCCTCTCTGGGGCCAACGTCCTGACTTTC
-	TRBV6-5	TRBJ2-7	-	CASSQGNSYEQYF	TGTGCCAGCAGCCAGGGTAATTCCTACGAGCAGTACTTC
-	TRBV18	TRBJ2-5	TRBD1	CASSPGTGGETQYF	TGTGCCAGCTCACCAGGGACAGGGGGAGAGACCCAGTACTTC
-	TRBV18	TRBJ2-7	TRBD1	CASSPTGQAIGYEQYF	TGTGCCAGCTCACCAACGGGACAGGCCATTGGCTACGAGCAGTACTTC
-	TRBV6-1	TRBJ1-1	-	CASSEQGGNTEAFF	TGTGCCAGCAGTGAGCAAGGAGGTAACACTGAAGCTTTCTTT
-	TRBV28	TRBJ1-5	-	CASSFPPTPWDQPQHF	TGTGCCAGCAGTTTCCCTCCGACACCCTGGGATCAGCCCCAGCATTTT
-	TRBV19	TRBJ1-2	-	CASRESGNYGYTF	TGTGCCAGTAGAGAGTCAGGGAACTATGGCTACACCTTC
once	TRBV19	TRBJ2-4	TRBD2	CASSITASGSIQYF	TGTGCCAGTAGTATCACGGCTAGCGGAAGTATTCAGTACTTC
-	TRBV18	TRBJ2-2	-	CASSPPRGQANTGELFF	TGTGCCAGCTCACCACCCCGGGGACAAGCGAACACCGGGGAGCTGTTTTTT
-	TRBV5-1	TRBJ1-3	TRBD1	CASSLSTGGTGNTIYF	TGCGCCAGCAGCTTATCGACAGGGGGGACTGGAAACACCATATATTTT
-	TRBV28	TRBJ2-1	-	CASSPARLFNEQFF	TGTGCCAGCAGCCCGGCGAGGCTTTTCAATGAGCAGTTCTTC
-	TRBV12-5	TRBJ1-2	TRBD1	CASGNGQGVYHYGYTF	TGTGCTAGTGGAAACGGACAGGGTGTATATCACTATGGCTACACCTTC
-	TRBV12-5	TRBJ2-1	TRBD1	CASGLLWTGLGDEQFF	TGTGCTAGTGGTTTGCTTTGGACAGGCCTGGGCGATGAGCAGTTCTTC
once	TRBV9	TRBJ2-1	TRBD2	CASSTQTSGSINEQFF	TGTGCCAGCAGCACACAGACTAGCGGGAGTATAAATGAGCAGTTCTTC
-	TRBV10-3	TRBJ1-2	-	CAISESAGNYGYTF	TGTGCCATCAGTGAGTCGGCAGGGAACTATGGCTACACCTTC
-	TRBV5-1	TRBJ1-1	TRBD1	CASSLVRQGYTEAFF	TGCGCCAGCAGCTTGGTCCGACAGGGCTACACTGAAGCTTTCTTT
-	TRBV29-1	TRBJ2-5	TRBD1	CSSYRGVKETQYF	TGCAGCTCTTACAGGGGCGTTAAAGAGACCCAGTACTTC
-	TRBV6-5	TRBJ1-6	-	CASSYPSSYNSPLHF	TGTGCCAGCAGTTACCCGAGCTCCTATAATTCACCCCTCCACTTT